The 18 T cell receptor beta chains below were found in one sample sequenced in a study of T-cell reconstitution after alpha-beta-depleted transplantation in children. As it was prepared, the TCRbeta library received unique molecular identifiers. TCRdb passed the PCR reads through MiXCR, listing each CDR3 protein once. The table lists fewer than 750,000 distinct CDR3 sequences, 27% of them singletons. The source was PBMCs, collected before TCRalphabeta/CD19-depleted stem cell transplant. The receptors were gathered from a boy in the first two years of life with Wiskott-Aldrich syndrome, due to receive a stem cell transplant.

The chain has TRBV21-1 and TRBJ2-7. TRBV21-1 is a documented pseudogene. The length of the CDR3 is 15 residues. This CDR3 reads CASSEVGRRYYEQYF. The CDR3 coding sequence is TGTGCCAGCAGCGAAGTTGGACGACGGTACTACGAGCAGTACTTC.

This chain joins TRBV12-3 or TRBV12-4 and TRBJ2-2, with TRBD2 identical over 11 bases. This CDR3 is 16 amino acids long. Losses at the gene ends were 0 bases for V and 6 bases for J; bases not matched to a gene: 3. The CDR3 DNA sequence: TGTGCCAGCAGTTTAGCTAGCGGGAGGGCCCCCGGGGAGCTGTTTTTT. Protein sequence: CASSLASGRAPGELFF.

This clonotype was found a few times. The V gene is TRBV2, the J gene TRBJ2-1, with TRBD2 matching over 7 bases. The CDR3 loop spans 18 amino acids. Losses at the gene ends were 4 bases for V and 0 bases for J; bases not matched to a gene: 12. Germline-derived CDR1 and CDR2 are SNHLY and FYNNEI. The CDR3 is CASSAGGNNPYSYNEQFF. The CDR3 coding sequence is TGTGCCAGCAGTGCCGGGGGGAATAATCCCTACTCCTACAATGAGCAGTTCTTC.

This clonotype was recorded a few times. This sequence joins TRBV6-5 and TRBJ2-1; 9 bases align to TRBD2. The junction had 6 bases not matched to a gene; V was cut back by 2 bases and J by 7 bases. The V gene's germline CDR1 is MNHEY and CDR2 SVGAGI. CDR3 length: 15 amino acids. The CDR3, as DNA: TGTGCCAGCAGTTACATTGCGGGAGGGCCAAATGAGCAGTTCTTC. Translating it yields CASSYIAGGPNEQFF.

In its sample, this clonotype was seen a few times. The V and J genes are TRBV10-2 and TRBJ2-2; the match to TRBD2 covers 7 bases. The CDR3 sequence is 13 residues long. CDR1 WSHSY and CDR2 SAAADI come from the germline V gene. V lost 6 bases, J lost 6 bases, and 4 bases stayed unmatched. DNA of the CDR3: TGCGCCAGCAGCGCAGGACTAGCCGGGGAGCTGTTTTTT. Its protein product is CASSAGLAGELFF.

This clonotype has more than one count but fewer than ten. The chain has TRBV24-1 and TRBJ2-1; 13 nucleotides line up with TRBD2. CDR3 length: 18 amino acids. Trimming took 1 base from V and 5 from J; bases not matched to a gene: 7. In germline, CDR1 is KGHDR, CDR2 SFDVKD. CDR3 in amino acids: CATSDFASGLAGDNEQFF. The CDR3 DNA reads TGTGCCACCAGTGATTTTGCTAGCGGACTAGCGGGAGACAATGAGCAGTTCTTC.

In this sample, this clonotype turned up a few times. The V and J genes are TRBV20-1 and TRBJ1-4; 9 nucleotides align to TRBD1. The CDR3 consists of 15 residues. V shed 3 bases, J shed 5 bases, and the junction held 7 bases outside the gene matches. The V gene's germline CDR1 is DFQATT and CDR2 SNEGSKA (reference sequence). The DNA of the CDR3 is TGCAGTGCTAGCCCAAGACAGGGGGTAAATGAAAAACTGTTTTTT. As protein: CSASPRQGVNEKLFF.

The chain combines TRBV29-1 with TRBJ2-2; tentative D call: TRBD1 (6 bases). V lost 6 bases, J lost 3 bases, and 14 bases lay in between. Germline V lookup: CDR1 SQVTM, CDR2 ANQGSEA. This CDR3 has 14 amino acids. Here the CDR3 DNA reads TGCAGCGTGGCAGACAGGCGTCACACCGGGGAGCTGTTTTTT. Its translation is CSVADRRHTGELFF.

The chain couples TRBV10-2 to TRBJ1-1; a weak D match, TRBD1 (5 bases). Germline CDR1 reads WSHSY; CDR2 reads SAAADI. Trimming removed 6 bases from V and 3 bases from J, with 20 bases in between. The CDR3 runs to 16 residues. The CDR3 DNA reads TGCGCCAGCAGCCAAGAACGTTGGGGGGGAGACACTGAAGCTTTCTTT. Residues: CASSQERWGGDTEAFF.

The chain combines TRBV5-6 with TRBJ2-5; D is unclear. The CDR3 is 14 amino acids. V shed 1 base and J shed 1 base, with 8 bases lying between them. Germline CDR1 SGHDT, CDR2 YYEEEE. For the CDR3, the DNA is TGTGCCAGCAGCTTGATACGTCTCCAAGAGACCCAGTACTTC. Protein product: CASSLIRLQETQYF.

The CDR3 DNA follows: TGCACCGGACTAGCGGGGTACACAGATACGCAGTATTTT. Translated, it gives CTGLAGYTDTQYF. The chain carries TRBV20-1 and TRBJ2-3, with 12 bases lining up with TRBD2. The CDR3 consists of 13 residues. CDR1 and CDR2 (germline): DFQATT, SNEGSKA (reference sequence).

This clonotype was picked up a small number of times. The chain links TRBV28 to TRBJ2-7, with D perhaps being TRBD1 or TRBD2 (6 bases each). The CDR3 sequence is 14 residues long. V lost 3 bases to trimming and J lost 3 bases, with 12 bases between them. Germline CDR1 MDHEN, CDR2 SYDVKM. The CDR3, as DNA: TGTGCCAGCAGTTTGGAGGGGACAAACTACGAGCAGTACTTC. Translation gives CASSLEGTNYEQYF.

This clonotype has only a few counts. The rearrangement uses TRBV20-1 and TRBJ2-1; D is ambiguous. Germline lookup yields CDR1 DFQATT and CDR2 SNEGSKA (reference sequence). Trimming took off 2 bases at V and 3 bases at J, with 8 bases between the two ends. CDR3 length: 13 residues. The CDR3 nucleotides are TGCAGTGCTAGATTCCGACTCTACAATGAGCAGTTCTTC. As protein: CSARFRLYNEQFF.

The V gene is TRBV28, the J gene TRBJ2-2; unclear D gene. Looked up from germline, CDR1 is MDHEN and CDR2 is SYDVKM. This CDR3 has 15 residues. The V end was cut by 7 bases, the J end by 1 base, with 13 bases between. The CDR3 is CASNSQKMNTGELFF. CDR3 bases: TGTGCCAGCAACTCTCAGAAAATGAACACCGGGGAGCTGTTTTTT.

The gene calls are TRBV10-3 and TRBJ2-3; the match to TRBD2 covers 8 bases. CDR1 is ENHRY, CDR2 SYGVKD, per germline. The CDR3 consists of 16 residues. J was trimmed by 0 bases and V by 6 bases; bases with no gene match: 8. CDR3 sequence (DNA): TGTGCCATCAGCTTAAGCGGGAGATCCAGCACAGATACGCAGTATTTT. It is translated as CAISLSGRSSTDTQYF.

This clonotype has a single count. V gene TRBV20-1 combines with J gene TRBJ2-1; 7 bases align to TRBD2. The length of the CDR3 is 14 residues. The germline gives CDR1 DFQATT, CDR2 SNEGSKA (reference sequence). V lost 3 bases to trimming and J lost 3 bases; unmatched junction nucleotides: 5. In DNA, the CDR3 is TGCAGTGCTAGCACCCCGGGAGGCTACAATGAGCAGTTCTTC. Protein sequence: CSASTPGGYNEQFF.

V is TRBV24-1 and J is TRBJ1-5, with D possibly matching TRBD1 (5 bases). Trimming stripped 3 bases from V and 6 bases from J, with 17 bases between. The length of the CDR3 is 16 residues. Germline lookup yields CDR1 KGHDR and CDR2 SFDVKD. The CDR3 sequence is CATSDHRNWMCQPQHF. The CDR3 DNA sequence: TGTGCCACCAGTGATCACAGGAACTGGATGTGTCAGCCCCAGCATTTT.

This clonotype was detected a few times. The rearrangement links TRBV20-1 to TRBJ1-5; D might be TRBD1 (6 bases). Germline V gene sequence: CDR1 DFQATT, CDR2 SNEGSKA (reference sequence). The V gene lost 5 bases and the J gene lost 0 bases, with 14 bases spanning the gap. The CDR3 sequence is 15 residues long. In nucleotides, the CDR3 is TGCAGTGCTGGCCGGACAGTAGATAGCAATCAGCCCCAGCATTTT. This gives the protein CSAGRTVDSNQPQHF.